These T cell receptor beta chains were read from a single sample in a study of persistence of HIV-infected CD4 T cells. The antigens these receptors bind are not known. The method was immunoSEQ multiplex PCR; TCRdb's version includes in-frame clones alone and lacks a portion of them. The table lists about 50,000 clones, around 72% of them singletons. The sample in question was CD4+ T cells sorted from PBMCs after approximately 20-hour stimulation, obtained from a patient who received antiretroviral therapy. The receptor source for this set is an adult man with HIV who was CMV-seropositive. Each CDR3 is given with its conserved first and last residue. Fields, in order: clone size, J gene, D gene, V gene, CDR3 protein, CDR3 DNA. A D gene is named only where the DNA matches it firmly. Size is stated for part of the rows, as once, few or many counts, or as a class when the clone is expanded.

NA,TRBJ2-7,NA,TRBV18,CASSRGRDEQYF,TGTGCCAGCTCGCGAGGCAGGGACGAGCAGTACTTC
NA,TRBJ2-5,TRBD1,TRBV18,CASSPFGTDPQTQYF,TGTGCCAGCTCACCATTCGGGACAGACCCTCAGACCCAGTACTTC
NA,TRBJ1-1,TRBD1,TRBV15,CATSRAGQLPRTEAFF,TGTGCCACCAGCAGAGCGGGACAGCTCCCGAGGACTGAAGCTTTCTTT
once,TRBJ2-5,NA,TRBV20-1,CRLALQETQYF,TGCAGGCTGGCACTTCAGGAGACCCAGTACTTC
few,TRBJ1-4,NA,TRBV27,CASRPNSRSNEKLFF,TGTGCCAGCAGACCCAACAGTCGATCTAATGAAAAACTGTTTTTT
NA,TRBJ2-7,NA,TRBV5-6,CASTSTRFYEQYF,TGTGCCAGCACCTCGACACGTTTTTACGAGCAGTACTTC
NA,TRBJ2-7,NA,TRBV6-2/TRBV6-3,CASSPRTPYEQYF,TGTGCCAGCAGCCCCCGGACACCCTACGAGCAGTACTTC
NA,TRBJ2-3,TRBD1,TRBV19,CASSPGGLDTQYF,TGTGCCAGTAGTCCAGGGGGTTTGGATACGCAGTATTTT
NA,TRBJ2-2,TRBD1,TRBV7-6,CASSARDRTGELFF,TGTGCCAGCAGCGCCCGGGACAGAACCGGGGAGCTGTTTTTT
NA,TRBJ2-1,TRBD1,TRBV7-2,CASRPDRGRAYNEQFF,TGTGCCAGCAGACCGGACAGGGGGCGAGCCTACAATGAGCAGTTCTTC
once,TRBJ2-4,TRBD1,TRBV20-1,CSASGMGQGSNIQYF,TGCAGTGCTAGTGGGATGGGACAGGGATCCAACATTCAGTACTTC